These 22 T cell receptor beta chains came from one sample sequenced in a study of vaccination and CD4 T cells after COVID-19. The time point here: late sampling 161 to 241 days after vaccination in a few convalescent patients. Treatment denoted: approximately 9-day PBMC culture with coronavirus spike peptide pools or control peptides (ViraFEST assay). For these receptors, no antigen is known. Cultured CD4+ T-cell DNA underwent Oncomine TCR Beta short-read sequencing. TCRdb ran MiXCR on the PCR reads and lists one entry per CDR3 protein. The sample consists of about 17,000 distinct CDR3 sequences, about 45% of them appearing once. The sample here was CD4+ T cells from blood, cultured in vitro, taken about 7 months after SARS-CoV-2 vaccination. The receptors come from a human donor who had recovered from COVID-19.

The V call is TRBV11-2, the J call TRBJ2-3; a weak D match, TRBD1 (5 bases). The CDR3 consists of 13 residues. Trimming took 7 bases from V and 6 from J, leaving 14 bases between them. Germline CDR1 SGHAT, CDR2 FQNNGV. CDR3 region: CASTNQPGDTQYF. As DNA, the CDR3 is TGTGCCAGCACCAACCAGCCAGGGGATACGCAGTATTTT.

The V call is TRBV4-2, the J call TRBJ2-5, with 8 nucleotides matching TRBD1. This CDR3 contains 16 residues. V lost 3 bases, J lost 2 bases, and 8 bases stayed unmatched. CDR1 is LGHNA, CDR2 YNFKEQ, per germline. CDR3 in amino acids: CASSHGDRGGQETQYF. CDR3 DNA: TGTGCCAGCAGCCATGGAGACAGGGGAGGTCAAGAGACCCAGTACTTC.

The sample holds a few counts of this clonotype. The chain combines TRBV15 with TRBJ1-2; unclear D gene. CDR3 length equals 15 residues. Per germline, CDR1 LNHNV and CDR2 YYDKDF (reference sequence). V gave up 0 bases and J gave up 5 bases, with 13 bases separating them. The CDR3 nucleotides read TGTGCCACCAGCAGAGAGGCAGATAGCCTGTATGGCTACACCTTC. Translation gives CATSREADSLYGYTF.

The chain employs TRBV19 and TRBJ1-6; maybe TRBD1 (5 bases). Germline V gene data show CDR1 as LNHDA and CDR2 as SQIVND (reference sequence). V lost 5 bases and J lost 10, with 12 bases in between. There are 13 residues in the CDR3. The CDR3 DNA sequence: TGTGCCAGTAGTCTTCAGGGTGGATCACCCCTCCACTTT. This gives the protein CASSLQGGSPLHF.

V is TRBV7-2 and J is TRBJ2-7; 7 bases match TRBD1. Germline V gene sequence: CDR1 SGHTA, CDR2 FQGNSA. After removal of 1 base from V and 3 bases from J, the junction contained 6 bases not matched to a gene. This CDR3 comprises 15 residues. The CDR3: CASSLGQGGNYEQYF. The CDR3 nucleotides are TGTGCCAGCAGCTTAGGACAGGGTGGGAACTACGAGCAGTACTTC.

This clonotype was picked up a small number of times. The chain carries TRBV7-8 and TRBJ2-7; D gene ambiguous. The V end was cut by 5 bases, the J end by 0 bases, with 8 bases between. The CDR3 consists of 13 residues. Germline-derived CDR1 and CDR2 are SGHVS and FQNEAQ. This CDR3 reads CASSRSRSYEQYF. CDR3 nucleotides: TGTGCCAGCAGCCGCTCGCGCTCCTACGAGCAGTACTTC.

The CDR3 region is CSARDPRLGSTEAFF. DNA for the CDR3: TGCAGTGCTAGAGATCCAAGACTGGGGAGCACTGAAGCTTTCTTT. The V and J genes are TRBV20-1 and TRBJ1-1; D not certain. The V gene lost 0 bases and the J gene lost 4 bases, with 15 bases spanning the gap. Germline CDR1 DFQATT, CDR2 SNEGSKA (reference sequence). CDR3 size: 15 residues.

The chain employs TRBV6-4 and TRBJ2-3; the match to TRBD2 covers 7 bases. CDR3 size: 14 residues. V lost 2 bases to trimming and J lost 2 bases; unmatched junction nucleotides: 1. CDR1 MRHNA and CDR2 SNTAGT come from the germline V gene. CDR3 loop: CASSDSGDTDTQYF. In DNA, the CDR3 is TGTGCCAGCAGTGACAGCGGGGACACAGATACGCAGTATTTT.

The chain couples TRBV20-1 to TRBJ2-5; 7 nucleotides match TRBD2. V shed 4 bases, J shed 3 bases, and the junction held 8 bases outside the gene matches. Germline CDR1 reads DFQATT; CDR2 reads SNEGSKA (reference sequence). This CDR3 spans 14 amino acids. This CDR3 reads CSATTWEGEETQYF. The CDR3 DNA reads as TGCAGTGCTACTACTTGGGAGGGAGAAGAGACCCAGTACTTC.

Here the CDR3 reads CASSRGGGMAGELFF. CDR3 in DNA: TGTGCCAGCAGCCGAGGAGGGGGCATGGCCGGGGAGCTGTTTTTT. The chain carries TRBV7-8 and TRBJ2-2; D perhaps matches TRBD1 (7 bases). CDR1 is SGHVS and CDR2 is FQNEAQ in the germline V gene. Trimming stripped 5 bases from V and 6 bases from J, with 16 bases between. The CDR3 is 15 amino acids. The entire variable domain, with the rest obtained from reference TRBV7-8 and TRBJ2-2, is as follows: GAGVSQSPRYKVAKRGQDVALRCDPISGHVSLFWYQQALGQGPEFLTYFQNEAQLDKSGLPSDRFFAERPEGSVSTLKIQRTQQEDSAVYLCASSRGGGMAGELFFGEGSRLTVL.

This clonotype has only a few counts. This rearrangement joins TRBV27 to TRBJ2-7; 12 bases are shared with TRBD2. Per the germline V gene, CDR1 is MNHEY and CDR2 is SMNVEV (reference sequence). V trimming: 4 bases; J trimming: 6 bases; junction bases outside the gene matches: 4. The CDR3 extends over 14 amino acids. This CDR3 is CASSSTSGSSEQYF. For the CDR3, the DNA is TGTGCCAGCAGTTCGACTAGCGGGAGTAGCGAGCAGTACTTC.

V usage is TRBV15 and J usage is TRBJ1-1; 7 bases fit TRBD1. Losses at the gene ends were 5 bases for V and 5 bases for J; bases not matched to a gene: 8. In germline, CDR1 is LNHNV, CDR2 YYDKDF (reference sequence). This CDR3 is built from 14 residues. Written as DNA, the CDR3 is TGTGCCACCAGCCCGAGGGGGCGCGGAACTGAAGCTTTCTTT. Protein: CATSPRGRGTEAFF.

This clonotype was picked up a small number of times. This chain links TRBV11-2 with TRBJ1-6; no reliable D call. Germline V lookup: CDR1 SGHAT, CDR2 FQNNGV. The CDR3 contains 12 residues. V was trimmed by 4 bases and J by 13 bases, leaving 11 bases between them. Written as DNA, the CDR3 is TGTGCCAGCAGCTCCATCATGGGGCCCCTCCACTTT. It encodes CASSSIMGPLHF.

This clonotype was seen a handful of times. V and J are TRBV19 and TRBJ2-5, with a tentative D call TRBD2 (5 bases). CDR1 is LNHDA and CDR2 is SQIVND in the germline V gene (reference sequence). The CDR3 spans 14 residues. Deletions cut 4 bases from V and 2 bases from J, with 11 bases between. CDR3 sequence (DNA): TGTGCCAGTAGTACGGCGGGCAGTCAAGAGACCCAGTACTTC. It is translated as CASSTAGSQETQYF.

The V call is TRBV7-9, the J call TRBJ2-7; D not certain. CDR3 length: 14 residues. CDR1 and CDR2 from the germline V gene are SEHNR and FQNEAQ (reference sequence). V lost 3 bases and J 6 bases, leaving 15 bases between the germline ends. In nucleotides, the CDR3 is TGTGCCAGCAGCTTGAACTTCCTTTCCCTCGAGCAGTACTTC. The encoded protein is CASSLNFLSLEQYF.

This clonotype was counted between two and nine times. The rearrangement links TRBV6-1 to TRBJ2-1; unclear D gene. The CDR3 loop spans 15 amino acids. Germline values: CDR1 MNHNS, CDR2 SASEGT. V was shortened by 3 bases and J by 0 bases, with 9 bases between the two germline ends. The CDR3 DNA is TGTGCCAGCAGTGATCTACTCCTCTCCTACAATGAGCAGTTCTTC. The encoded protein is CASSDLLLSYNEQFF.

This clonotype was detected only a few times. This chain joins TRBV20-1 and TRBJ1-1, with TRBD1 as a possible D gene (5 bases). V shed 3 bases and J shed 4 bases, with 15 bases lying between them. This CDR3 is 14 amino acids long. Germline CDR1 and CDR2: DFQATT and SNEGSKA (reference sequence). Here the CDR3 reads CSASIPGWGTEAFF. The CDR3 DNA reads TGCAGTGCTAGTATTCCAGGGTGGGGCACTGAAGCTTTCTTT.

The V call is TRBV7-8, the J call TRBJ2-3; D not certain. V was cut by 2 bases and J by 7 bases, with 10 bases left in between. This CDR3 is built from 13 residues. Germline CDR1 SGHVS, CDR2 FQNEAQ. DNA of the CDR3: TGTGCCAGCAGCTTATCGGTGGATAATACGCAGTATTTT. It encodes CASSLSVDNTQYF. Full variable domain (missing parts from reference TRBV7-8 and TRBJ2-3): GAGVSQSPRYKVAKRGQDVALRCDPISGHVSLFWYQQALGQGPEFLTYFQNEAQLDKSGLPSDRFFAERPEGSVSTLKIQRTQQEDSAVYLCASSLSVDNTQYFGPGTRLTVL.

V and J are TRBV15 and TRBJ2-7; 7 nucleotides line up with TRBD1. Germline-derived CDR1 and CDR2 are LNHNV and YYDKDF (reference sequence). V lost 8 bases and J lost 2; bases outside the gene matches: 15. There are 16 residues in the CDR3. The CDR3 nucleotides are TGTGCCACCTCCCCCCGACGGGCAGGGGGACCCTACGAGCAGTACTTC. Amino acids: CATSPRRAGGPYEQYF. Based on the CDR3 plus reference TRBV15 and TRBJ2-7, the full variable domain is DAMVIQNPRYQVTQFGKPVTLSCSQTLNHNVMYWYQQKSSQAPKLLFHYYDKDFNNEADTPDNFQSRRPNTSFCFLDIRSPGLGDTAMYLCATSPRRAGGPYEQYFGPGTRLTVT.

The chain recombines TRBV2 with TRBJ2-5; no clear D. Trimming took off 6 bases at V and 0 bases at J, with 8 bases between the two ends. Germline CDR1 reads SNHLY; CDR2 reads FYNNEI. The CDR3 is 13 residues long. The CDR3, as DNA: TGTGCCAGCAGAGATGACTACCAAGAGACCCAGTACTTC. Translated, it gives CASRDDYQETQYF.

CDR3 loop: CASSLAGLTRQFF. CDR3 DNA sequence: TGTGCCAGCAGCTTAGCCGGACTTACCCGGCAGTTCTTC. The gene calls are TRBV7-3 and TRBJ2-1, with a weak D call TRBD2 (5 bases). The V and J ends lost 2 bases and 12 bases respectively, with 14 bases between them. The CDR3 is made up of 13 amino acids. Germline V gives CDR1 SGHTA, CDR2 FQGTGA. Drawing the rest from reference TRBV7-3 and TRBJ2-1, the complete variable domain is GAGVSQTPSNKVTEKGKYVELRCDPISGHTALYWYRQSLGQGPEFLIYFQGTGAADDSGLPNDRFFAVRPEGSVSTLKIQRTERGDSAVYLCASSLAGLTRQFFGPGTRLTVL.

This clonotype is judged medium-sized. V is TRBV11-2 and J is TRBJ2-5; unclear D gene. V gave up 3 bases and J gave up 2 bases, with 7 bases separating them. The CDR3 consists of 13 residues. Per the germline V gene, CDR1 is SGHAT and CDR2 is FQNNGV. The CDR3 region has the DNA TGTGCCAGCAGCTTTAGCCCTCAAGAGACCCAGTACTTC. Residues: CASSFSPQETQYF.